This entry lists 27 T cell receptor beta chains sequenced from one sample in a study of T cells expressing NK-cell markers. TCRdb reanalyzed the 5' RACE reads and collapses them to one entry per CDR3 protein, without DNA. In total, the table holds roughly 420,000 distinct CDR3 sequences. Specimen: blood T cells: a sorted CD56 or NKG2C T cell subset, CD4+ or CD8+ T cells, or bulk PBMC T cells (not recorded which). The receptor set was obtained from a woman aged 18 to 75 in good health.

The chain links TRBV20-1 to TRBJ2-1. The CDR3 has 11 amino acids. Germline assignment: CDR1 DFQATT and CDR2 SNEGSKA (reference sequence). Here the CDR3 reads CSARPNNEQFF.

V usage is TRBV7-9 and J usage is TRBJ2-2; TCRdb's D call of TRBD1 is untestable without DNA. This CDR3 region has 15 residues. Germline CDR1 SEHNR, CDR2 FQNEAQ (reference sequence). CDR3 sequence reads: CASSSTGPNTGELFF.

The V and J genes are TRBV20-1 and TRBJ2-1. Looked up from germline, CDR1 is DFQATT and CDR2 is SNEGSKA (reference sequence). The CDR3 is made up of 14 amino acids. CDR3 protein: CSALRGSSYNEQFF.

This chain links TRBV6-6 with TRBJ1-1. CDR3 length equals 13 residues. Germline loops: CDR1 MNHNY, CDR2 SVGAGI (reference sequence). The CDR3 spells CASSYEGYTEAFF.

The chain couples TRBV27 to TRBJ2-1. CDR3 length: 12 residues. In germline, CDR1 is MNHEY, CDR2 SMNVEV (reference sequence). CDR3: CASGEWRDEQFF.

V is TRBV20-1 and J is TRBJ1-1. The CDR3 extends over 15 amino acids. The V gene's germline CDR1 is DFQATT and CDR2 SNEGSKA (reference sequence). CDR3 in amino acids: CSAPRRGNMNTEAFF.

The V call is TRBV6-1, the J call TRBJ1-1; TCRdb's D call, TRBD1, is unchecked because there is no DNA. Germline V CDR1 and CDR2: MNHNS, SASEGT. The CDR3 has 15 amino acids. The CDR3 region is CASSPPGLPLTEAFF.

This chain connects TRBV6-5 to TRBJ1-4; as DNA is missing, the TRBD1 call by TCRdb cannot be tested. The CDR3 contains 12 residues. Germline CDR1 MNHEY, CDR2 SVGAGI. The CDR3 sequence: CASSQPGGKLFF.

The CDR3 protein is CASSKPSGNRYEQYF. The chain uses TRBV28 and TRBJ2-7; TCRdb gives TRBD2 as the D gene, but with no DNA this cannot be confirmed. Germline CDR1 MDHEN, CDR2 SYDVKM. The CDR3 is made up of 15 amino acids. The full variable domain, its missing parts supplied by reference TRBV28 and TRBJ2-7, is DVKVTQSSRYLVKRTGEKVFLECVQDMDHENMFWYRQDPGLGLRLIYFSYDVKMKEKGDIPEGYSVSREKKERFSLILESASTNQTSMYLCASSKPSGNRYEQYFGPGTRLTVT.

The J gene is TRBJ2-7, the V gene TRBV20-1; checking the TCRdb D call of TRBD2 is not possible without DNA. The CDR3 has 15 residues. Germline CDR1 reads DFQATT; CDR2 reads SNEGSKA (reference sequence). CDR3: CSARLGLAGPYEQYF.

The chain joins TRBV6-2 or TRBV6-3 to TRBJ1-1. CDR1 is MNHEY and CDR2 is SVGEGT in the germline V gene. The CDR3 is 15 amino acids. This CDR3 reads CASSYSPEGHIEAFF.

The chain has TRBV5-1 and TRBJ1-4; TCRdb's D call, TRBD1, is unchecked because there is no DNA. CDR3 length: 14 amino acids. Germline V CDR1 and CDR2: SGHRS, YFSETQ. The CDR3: CASSGGQDYEKLFF.

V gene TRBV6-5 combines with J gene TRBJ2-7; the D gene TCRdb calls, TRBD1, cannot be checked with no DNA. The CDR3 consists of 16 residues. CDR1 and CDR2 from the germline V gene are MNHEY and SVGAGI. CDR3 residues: CASSYSTGGFYYEQYF.

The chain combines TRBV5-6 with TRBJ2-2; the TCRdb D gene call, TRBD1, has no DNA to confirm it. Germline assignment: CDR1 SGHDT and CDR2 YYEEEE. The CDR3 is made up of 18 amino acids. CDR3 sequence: CASSPTDRVGLNTGELFF.

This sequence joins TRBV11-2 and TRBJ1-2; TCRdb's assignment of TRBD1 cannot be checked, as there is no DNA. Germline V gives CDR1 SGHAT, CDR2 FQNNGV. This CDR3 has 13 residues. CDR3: CASSLDPGLGYTF. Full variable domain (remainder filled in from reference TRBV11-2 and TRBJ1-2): EAGVAQSPRYKIIEKRQSVAFWCNPISGHATLYWYQQILGQGPKLLIQFQNNGVVDDSQLPKDRFSAERLKGVDSTLKIQPAKLEDSAVYLCASSLDPGLGYTFGSGTRLTVV.

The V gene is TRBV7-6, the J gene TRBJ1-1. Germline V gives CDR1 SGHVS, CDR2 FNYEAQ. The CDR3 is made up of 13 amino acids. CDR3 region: CASSLGDETEAFF. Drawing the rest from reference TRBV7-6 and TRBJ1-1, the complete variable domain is GAGVSQSPRYKVTKRGQDVALRCDPISGHVSLYWYRQALGQGPEFLTYFNYEAQQDKSGLPNDRFSAERPEGSISTLTIQRTEQRDSAMYRCASSLGDETEAFFGQGTRLTVV.

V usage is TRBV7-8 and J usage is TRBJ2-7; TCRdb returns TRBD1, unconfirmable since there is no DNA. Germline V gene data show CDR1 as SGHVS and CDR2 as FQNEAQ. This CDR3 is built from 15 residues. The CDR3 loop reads CASSLDRQGVYEQYF.

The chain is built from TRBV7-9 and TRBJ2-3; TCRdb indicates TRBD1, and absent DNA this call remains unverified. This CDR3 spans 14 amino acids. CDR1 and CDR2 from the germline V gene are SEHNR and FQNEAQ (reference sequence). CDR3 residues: CATQRGPRTDTQYF.

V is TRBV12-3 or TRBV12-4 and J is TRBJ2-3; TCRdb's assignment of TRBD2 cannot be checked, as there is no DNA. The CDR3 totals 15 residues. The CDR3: CASSPPSGRIDTQYF.

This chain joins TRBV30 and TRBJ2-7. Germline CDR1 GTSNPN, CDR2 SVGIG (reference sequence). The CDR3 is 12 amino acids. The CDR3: CAWTRQPYEQYF.

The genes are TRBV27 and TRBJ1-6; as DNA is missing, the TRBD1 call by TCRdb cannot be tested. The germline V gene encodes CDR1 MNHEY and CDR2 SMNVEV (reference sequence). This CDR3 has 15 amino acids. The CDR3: CASTPRQGVNSPLHF.

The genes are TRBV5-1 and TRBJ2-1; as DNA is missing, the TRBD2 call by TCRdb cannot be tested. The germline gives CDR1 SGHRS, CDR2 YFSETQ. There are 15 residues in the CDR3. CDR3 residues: CASSLIAGGPAEQFF.

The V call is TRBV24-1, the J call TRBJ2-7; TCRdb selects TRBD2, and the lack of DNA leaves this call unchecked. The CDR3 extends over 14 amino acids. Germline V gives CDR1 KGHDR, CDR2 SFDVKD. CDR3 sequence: CATSDPLAGYEQYF.

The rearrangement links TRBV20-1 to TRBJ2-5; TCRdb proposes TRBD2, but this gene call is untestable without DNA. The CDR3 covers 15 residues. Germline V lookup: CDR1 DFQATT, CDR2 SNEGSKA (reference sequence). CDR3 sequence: CSARANRTPQETQYF.

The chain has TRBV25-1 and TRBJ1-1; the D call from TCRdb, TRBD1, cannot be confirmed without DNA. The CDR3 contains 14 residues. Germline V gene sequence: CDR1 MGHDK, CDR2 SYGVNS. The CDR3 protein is CATVGRGRDTEAFF.

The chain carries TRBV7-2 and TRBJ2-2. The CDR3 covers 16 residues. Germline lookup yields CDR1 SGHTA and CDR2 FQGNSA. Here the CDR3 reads CASSLRVPSNTGELFF.

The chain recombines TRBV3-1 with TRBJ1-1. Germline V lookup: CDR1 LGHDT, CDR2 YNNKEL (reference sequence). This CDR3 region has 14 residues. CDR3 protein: CASSQVGSRTEAFF.